The present TCR beta chain was sequenced within a study of cytomegalovirus exposure and HLA in healthy donors (dated by TCRdb to the late 2010s). Turning to the overall study: According to an earlier analysis of 550 to 700 of the donors, 200 million or so T cells yielded roughly 100 million unique TCR beta sequences and 276 Gb of sequence data. An early release that covered more than 550 HLA-typed donors contained 300 to 350 gigabases of sequencing data and 85 million to 100 million unique TCR sequences. Of the roughly 400 genotyped donors, roughly 76% were placed in the genetic ancestry cluster associated with self-reported Caucasian donors. The study was designed to test whether signatures of past pathogen exposure could be identified by cataloging public T cell receptors. Using immunosequencing, the study profiled T cell repertoires from 550 to 750 subjects and related those repertoires to cytomegalovirus serostatus. Along with the approximately 620-subject first cohort, a separate validation cohort of about 110 different subjects was used. To predict cytomegalovirus infection status, the study combined high-throughput TCR immunosequencing, statistical association of individual TCRs with disease status, and machine learning. A later analysis re-examined previously published TCR beta repertoires from about 670 donors and added high-resolution HLA genotyping to investigate patterns of TCR occurrence. In the later analysis, no new phenotypic data were used to find candidate immune exposures; instead, reliance was placed on TCR beta sequences and their occurrence across donors. To decide whether each TCR beta V gene segment behaved as functional or pseudogenic, an earlier analysis of nearly 600 of the donors relied on high-throughput TCR beta sequencing. Donor age, sex, ethnicity and CMV serostatus were compiled together with the repertoire data. A later genetic analysis took genome-wide SNP genotypes for about 55% of the roughly 670 donors and used that subset as a discovery cohort. Every repertoire in the discovery cohort had been generated on one and the same sequencing platform. HLA typing covered class I and class II loci at four-digit resolution. The number of typed donors differed by locus: roughly 629-640 for A, B, C, DRB1 and DQB1; 500 to 550 for DQA1; around 580 for DPA1; and 400 to 480 for DPB1. Roughly 5 DR-DQ haplotypes were treated as single units for association and clustering because of strong linkage in the cohort. Among roughly 400 genotyped donors of the cohort, an average of about 240,000 unique TCR beta nucleotide sequences was sequenced per donor, of which 15% to 20% were non-productive. Study-wide conclusions, independent of this receptor: Correlated functional status among segregating V segments might reflect linkage disequilibrium, but an unknown experimental factor could not be ruled out. In both the original and validation cohorts, the classifier was reported to diagnose cytomegalovirus status with high specificity and sensitivity. In a later analysis, HLA-associated TCR beta chains were found to be more clonally expanded and to have lower generation probabilities than equally common non-associated chains. Because some donors lacked HLA typing at each locus, the association tests relied only on the typed subset. According to a later analysis, most CMV-associated TCR beta chains appeared to be HLA-restricted, and the HLA associations seemed to be driven largely by CMV exposure. While some public TCRs were present in many individuals, most TCR sequences turned up only very rarely across donors. Sequencing depth was assumed to be roughly uniform across donors in the presence/absence analyses, though that assumption may not hold. In a later analysis, several top co-occurrence clusters were reported to appear linked to parvovirus B19, influenza, CMV and Epstein-Barr virus. A few of the identified cytomegalovirus-associated TCR beta chains were confirmed in vitro to be specific for cytomegalovirus antigens. In a later analysis, around 15,000 TCR beta sequences were associated with specific HLA alleles at a false discovery rate of 0.05. A cluster of highly shared sequence variants was judged likely to represent a technical artifact of the sequencing pipeline. A later genetic analysis reported fewer N-insertions in productive TCRs among donors in an Asian-associated ancestry cluster than the roughly 620-donor mean. A further reported finding was that TCR beta sequences accurately predicted the HLA-A and HLA-B alleles for most subjects in the first cohort. Some IMGT-functional V segments, including TRBV6-2 and TRBV6-3, could not be told apart with the 87-base-pair reads, so those segments were excluded. Assigning TCR associations to individual alleles was difficult when HLA alleles, especially DR and DQ, strongly co-occurred. The study listed approximately 160 TCR beta chains as associated with cytomegalovirus. In an earlier analysis of over 550 of the donors, most TCR beta V segments were observed in productive rearrangements about 87% or about 30% of the time, broadly matching IMGT annotations. A later genetic analysis associated a missense DCLRE1C variant with V-gene and J-gene trimming of TCR beta chains, and an independent cohort replicated the association. The only immune exposure information available for the cohort was CMV serostatus. The authors suggested that the approach could potentially be generalized to other disease states and immunological phenotypes. Because counts were too low, about 15 rarely observed V segments, including chromosome 9 orphons, were left out of the earlier analysis of 587 of the donors. This cohort had only TCR beta chains sequenced, and the lack of alpha or paired-chain data limited which features could be detected. In a later analysis, TCR association rates were found to vary across HLA loci, with the most associated TCRs seen for DRB1 alleles and the fewest for HLA-C alleles.

Worth noting for this clone: Its specific antigen is unknown. The junction departs from germline at one end; a sequencing error may be responsible.

The cohort comprised around 700 healthy bone marrow donors. At the time of sampling, all cohort members were nominally healthy, though unrecorded immune exposures were likely present. The donor was CMV seronegative and belonged to the group of over 350 seronegative cohort members. A peripheral blood sample was provided by each donor, and peripheral blood mononuclear cells were used for TCR beta sequencing. Genomic DNA extraction from the blood cell samples was performed with the Qiagen DNeasy Blood Extraction Kit. To prepare the library, the immunoSEQ multiplex PCR assay was applied. For the multiplex PCR, a mixture combining 60 forward primers for TCR Vbeta segments and 13 reverse primers for TCR Jbeta segments was used. The CDR3 region of rearranged TCR beta genes was amplified from genomic DNA by a multiplex PCR assay. Amplified TCR beta libraries were sequenced as 87-base-pair reads on the Illumina HiSeq System. Per the authors' processing: A later analysis tallied roughly 78 million unique TCR beta chains across the 666 repertoires, and about 12 million of those chains were shared by two or more donors. To remove PCR and sequencing errors, raw reads were error-corrected and collapsed into unique sequences using a nearest-neighbor algorithm that merged closely related sequences. CDR3 sequences were aligned to IMGT reference sequences to assign V, D and J gene segments. Each retained sequence needed at least a six-nucleotide match to both a V gene segment and a J gene segment. A rearrangement counted as productive if the CDR3 had no stop codons and remained in frame with V and J, and every other rearrangement counted as non-productive. Following IMGT convention, CDR3 was defined as the stretch from the second conserved V-encoded cysteine to the conserved J-encoded phenylalanine. Sequences without an unambiguous match to a single V gene segment were excluded from the earlier analysis of about 640 of the donors. In an earlier analysis of some 590 of the donors, a V segment was called functional when productive rearrangements were above 56.7%, and segregating when the standard deviation between donors exceeded 5%. A statistical classification framework was built to diagnose cytomegalovirus status from the catalog of TCR beta chain sequences. In a later analysis, TCR nucleotide sequences were compared against IMGT/GENE-DB human TR gene sequences so that V and J genes could be assigned. The TCRdist pipeline was used in a later analysis to assign CDR3 sequences and most-parsimonious VDJ recombination scenarios. In a later analysis, each TCR beta chain was defined by its CDR3 amino acid sequence together with its V-gene family, and reads without a unique V-gene family were excluded. In a later analysis, nearly 600 highly shared, low-generation-probability nucleotide sequences were removed to address suspected cross-contamination and a sequencing artifact. A later analysis calculated a clonal expansion index for each public chain from normalized within-repertoire ranks of inferred template counts. Generation probabilities in a later analysis came from a VDJ recombination model fitted to out-of-frame rearrangements, and those results were checked against IGoR. A later analysis scored TCR-TCR, TCR-HLA and TCR-CMV co-occurrence with hypergeometric tests, applying a repertoire-size bias correction to TCR pairs. False discovery rates were estimated in a later analysis by permuting HLA or CMV assignments 20 times. In a later analysis, co-occurring TCRs were grouped using DBSCAN, with TCRdist sequence similarity added in when clustering inside HLA-allele-positive subsets. Co-occurrence clustering excluded repertoires with fewer than 30,000 or more than 120,000 public chains, plus five with anomalous nucleotide sharing. Drawn from immuneACCESS, this table holds only the in-frame rearrangements with V and J called that TCRdb kept. Clones are partly lost; checked studies trace under half to an unresolved V gene and leave the rest unexplained. V, J and clone size are those of that table, while D and trimming were read from the DNA. The sample data list about 110,000 clones, and 81% of these were observed just once. The ten largest make up about 2% of the sample.

CDR1 and CDR2 are read off the germline V gene (reference sequence) as SEHNR and FQNEAQ. The CDR3, cysteine through phenylalanine, is 17 amino acids long. The entry retains the CDR3 DNA only, 51 bases that are in frame from base 1. The receptor was isolated from a woman aged 25 to 39 in good health and CMV-seronegative. The material sequenced was PBMCs. The chain links TRBV7-9 with TRBJ2-7; the D gene is possibly TRBD1, with 5 bases matching. At the DNA level, the sequence is TGTTCCAGCAGCTTAGGGTCCTTGGCAGGGTTCCAGGGTGAGCAGTACTTC. Protein translation: CSSSLGSLAGFQGEQYF.